One and the same sample provided the 16 T cell receptor beta chains below, sequenced in a study of blood T cell repertoires in COVID-19. TCRdb keeps only in-frame clones here, not all; method: immunoSEQ multiplex PCR. The repertoire includes fewer than 500,000 clones, 86% of them detected once, and roughly 1.4% sits in the top ten. Input material: peripheral blood. The receptor set was obtained from a woman aged 25 to 39 with active or convalescent COVID-19.

The V gene is TRBV19, the J gene TRBJ2-7; a possible D gene is TRBD2 (5 bases). This CDR3 comprises 13 residues. Germline V gives CDR1 LNHDA, CDR2 SQIVND (reference sequence). The V end was cut by 3 bases, the J end by 4 bases, with 10 bases between. The CDR3 is CASSIERRYEQYF. CDR3 sequence (DNA): TGTGCCAGTAGTATTGAGCGGCGTTACGAGCAGTACTTC.

This sequence joins TRBV4-1 and TRBJ1-2; 10 bases are shared with TRBD1. The CDR3 has 14 amino acids. Germline V gives CDR1 MGHRA, CDR2 YSYEKL. In DNA, the CDR3 is TGCGCATCTCGCGGACAGGGGGATTTTGCTGGCTACACCTTC. Its translation: CASRGQGDFAGYTF.

This chain connects TRBV19 to TRBJ1-1; TRBD1 might be the D (5 bases). There are 14 residues in the CDR3. V was pared by 8 bases and J by 1 base, with 14 bases between. The germline V gene has CDR1 LNHDA and CDR2 SQIVND (reference sequence). CDR3 amino acids: CASRAGVGNTEAFF. The DNA of the CDR3 is TGTGCCAGTCGGGCGGGGGTTGGGAACACTGAAGCTTTCTTT.

The CDR3 spells CASSKGTGVLNTEAFF. DNA of the CDR3: TGTGCCAGCAGCAAAGGCACAGGGGTATTGAACACTGAAGCTTTCTTT. The chain combines TRBV7-2 with TRBJ1-1; 7 bases fit TRBD1. V lost 5 bases, J lost 0 bases, and 9 bases stayed unmatched. The length of the CDR3 is 16 residues. Germline V gene lookup returns CDR1 SGHTA and CDR2 FQGNSA. The variable domain in full, completed from reference TRBV7-2 and TRBJ1-1, reads GAGVSQSPSNKVTEKGKDVELRCDPISGHTALYWYRQSLGQGLEFLIYFQGNSAPDKSGLPSDRFSAERTGGSVSTLTIQRTQQEDSAVYLCASSKGTGVLNTEAFFGQGTRLTVV.

The J gene is TRBJ1-4, the V gene TRBV10-3; no reliable D call. Germline V lookup: CDR1 ENHRY, CDR2 SYGVKD. Trimming stripped 5 bases from V and 0 bases from J, with 4 bases between. The length of the CDR3 is 13 residues. CDR3: CAISTATNEKLFF. The CDR3 DNA reads as TGTGCCATCAGTACAGCAACTAATGAAAAACTGTTTTTT.

The chain has TRBV27 and TRBJ2-7; tentative D call: TRBD2 (6 bases). This CDR3 has 14 residues. Germline assignment: CDR1 MNHEY and CDR2 SMNVEV (reference sequence). V dropped 2 bases and J dropped 1 base, with 9 bases sitting between them. The CDR3 bases are TGTGCCAGCAGTTTACGGGGGACGTCCTACGAGCAGTACTTC. Its protein product is CASSLRGTSYEQYF.

This clone was observed a single time. This chain links TRBV7-8 with TRBJ2-1; a possible D gene is TRBD2 (6 bases). The V end was cut by 5 bases, the J end by 8 bases, with 13 bases between. The CDR3 covers 13 residues. Germline V gene lookup returns CDR1 SGHVS and CDR2 FQNEAQ. CDR3 amino acids: CASSQTRKDEQFF. CDR3 DNA sequence: TGTGCCAGCAGCCAGACTAGGAAAGATGAGCAGTTCTTC.

The CDR3 DNA sequence: TGTGCCAGTAGTATCGACGGGACAGCTGGTATGACCGGAAACACCATATATTTT. This gives the protein CASSIDGTAGMTGNTIYF. The chain has TRBV19 and TRBJ1-3; 7 bases are shared with TRBD1. In germline, CDR1 is LNHDA, CDR2 SQIVND (reference sequence). This CDR3 is built from 18 residues. V lost 3 bases to trimming and J lost 4 bases; unmatched junction nucleotides: 15.

This chain joins TRBV30 and TRBJ2-7; a possible D gene is TRBD2 (6 bases). The CDR3 has 12 residues. V lost 2 bases and J 5 bases, leaving 10 bases between the germline ends. Looked up from germline, CDR1 is GTSNPN and CDR2 is SVGIG (reference sequence). This chain's CDR3 is CAWSWRGDEQYF. The CDR3 region has the DNA TGTGCCTGGAGTTGGAGGGGTGACGAGCAGTACTTC. Variable domain in full (rest from reference TRBV30 and TRBJ2-7): SQTIHQWPATLVQPVGSPLSLECTVEGTSNPNLYWYRQAAGRGLQLLFYSVGIGQISSEVPQNLSASRPQDRQFILSSKKLLLSDSGFYLCAWSWRGDEQYFGPGTRLTVT.

This clone was counted between two and nine times. The rearrangement uses TRBV6-5 and TRBJ1-1; TRBD1 agrees at 7 bases. CDR1 and CDR2 (germline): MNHEY, SVGAGI. The J segment lost 1 base and the V segment lost 6 bases, leaving 5 bases of the junction unmatched. The CDR3 totals 14 residues. The chain's CDR3 is CASRRDSWNTEAFF. The CDR3 DNA sequence: TGTGCCAGCAGACGGGACAGTTGGAACACTGAAGCTTTCTTT.

This rearrangement joins TRBV30 to TRBJ2-1; no definite D call. In germline, CDR1 is GTSNPN, CDR2 SVGIG (reference sequence). The CDR3 is 12 amino acids. Trimming left V 2 bases short and J 6 bases short, with 8 bases between. The chain's CDR3 is CAWSIFLNEQFF. CDR3 DNA: TGTGCCTGGAGTATCTTCCTCAATGAGCAGTTCTTC.

The genes are TRBV12-3 or TRBV12-4 and TRBJ2-7, with D unclear. The germline V and J ends were trimmed by 9 bases and 5 bases, with 14 bases remaining between them. The CDR3 runs 12 residues. Here the CDR3 DNA reads TGTGCCAGTAAATACAATCACAACGAGCAGTACTTC. It codes for CASKYNHNEQYF.

The chain couples TRBV19 to TRBJ1-2; 8 bases match TRBD1. Germline V CDR1 and CDR2: LNHDA, SQIVND (reference sequence). The J segment lost 6 bases and the V segment lost 4 bases, leaving 10 bases of the junction unmatched. The CDR3 has 15 residues. CDR3 loop: CASSNDRGRTDGYTF. The CDR3 DNA reads TGTGCCAGTAGTAACGACAGGGGCCGCACCGATGGCTACACCTTC.

The rearrangement joins TRBV4-1 to TRBJ2-5, with D perhaps TRBD2 (5 bases). The CDR3 contains 15 residues. Germline lookup yields CDR1 MGHRA and CDR2 YSYEKL. V dropped 1 base and J dropped 2 bases, with 11 bases sitting between them. The CDR3 sequence is CASSQVAGIQETQYF. The CDR3 bases are TGCGCCAGCAGCCAAGTGGCCGGGATACAAGAGACCCAGTACTTC.

This chain joins TRBV7-9 and TRBJ1-5, with D possibly TRBD1 on 5 matching bases. Per germline, CDR1 SEHNR and CDR2 FQNEAQ (reference sequence). The ends were cut back, 0 bases at V and 2 bases at J, with 5 bases in the middle. This CDR3 region has 14 residues. CDR3 nucleotides: TGTGCCAGCAGCTTAGCACAGGGCAATCAGCCCCAGCATTTT. It encodes CASSLAQGNQPQHF.

The V call is TRBV7-2, the J call TRBJ2-5; maybe TRBD1 (6 bases). The CDR3 has 16 amino acids. V was clipped by 2 bases and J by 5 bases, with 18 bases between them. Germline V gene sequence: CDR1 SGHTA, CDR2 FQGNSA. CDR3 residues: CASSLSGGRNMETQYF. The CDR3 DNA reads as TGTGCCAGCAGCTTATCTGGGGGCAGAAATATGGAGACCCAGTACTTC. Full variable domain (outside the CDR3, taken from reference TRBV7-2 and TRBJ2-5): GAGVSQSPSNKVTEKGKDVELRCDPISGHTALYWYRQSLGQGLEFLIYFQGNSAPDKSGLPSDRFSAERTGGSVSTLTIQRTQQEDSAVYLCASSLSGGRNMETQYFGPGTRLLVL.